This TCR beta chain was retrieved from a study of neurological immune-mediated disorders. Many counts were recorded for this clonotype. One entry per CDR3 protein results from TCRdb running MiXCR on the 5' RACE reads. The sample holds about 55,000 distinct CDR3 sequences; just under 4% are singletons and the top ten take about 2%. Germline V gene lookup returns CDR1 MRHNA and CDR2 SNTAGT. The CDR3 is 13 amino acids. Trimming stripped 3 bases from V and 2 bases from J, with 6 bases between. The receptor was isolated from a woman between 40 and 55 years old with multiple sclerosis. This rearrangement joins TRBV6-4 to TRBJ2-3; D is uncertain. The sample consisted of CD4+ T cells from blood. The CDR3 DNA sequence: TGTGCCAGCAGTGAGAGACCCACAGATACGCAGTATTTT. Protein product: CASSERPTDTQYF.